This entry features one T cell receptor (beta chain) sequence. The specificity of this receptor is unknown. No much larger clone exists at a distance of one base, and base qualities are not known. One collaborating source in Seattle enrolled patients during active infection and followed them longitudinally through the course of disease. Each collaborating institution followed its own protocols to collect whole blood in K2EDTA tubes. For TCRbeta analysis, collaborator samples were shipped as frozen whole blood, as isolated PBMCs, or as DNA extracted from either sample type. The entry originates in a study of blood T cell repertoires in COVID-19 (dated by TCRdb to the early 2020s). About the study as a whole: The collaborator samples originated in the United States, Italy and Spain and spanned the acute and convalescent phases of COVID-19. A de-identified subject ID, COVID-19 status, age in years and sex were almost always included in the sample metadata. Where available, HLA class I and class II types were obtained from metadata supplied by the sample provider rather than from assay-based typing. Samples came from the ongoing ImmuneRACE study (first 160 participants) plus 1,254 subjects from 6 global collaborators. The repertoires were released in a freely available public database intended as a resource for research on the immune response to SARS-CoV-2. The material from the prospective study consisted of cDNA or gDNA derived from T cells, B-cell-depleted T cells, or PBMCs. The dataset comprised deeply sampled blood TCRbeta repertoires from subjects exposed to, actively infected with, or recovered from COVID-19.

Summary of the overall study and its limitations: Clinical and demographic metadata were provided uncurated, with the amount varying by source and participant.

The immunoSEQ Assay, a bias-controlled multiplex PCR, was used to amplify TCRbeta CDR3 regions from genomic DNA. In the paper's pipeline: Within the assay, amplification of reference gene primers was used to estimate how many nucleated cells each sample contained. Sequence reads were collapsed and filtered to measure the absolute abundance of every unique TCRbeta CDR3 rearrangement. For each sample, productive Simpson clonality was calculated by taking the square root of Simpson's diversity index across productive rearrangements. The immuneACCESS repertoire file appears here via TCRdb, limited to in-frame rearrangements. These files lack a portion of the clones; in checked studies, under half of the deficit traces to unresolved V genes, and the cause of the others is not known. That table supplies the V and J calls and clone size; D and trimming were determined from the DNA. The sample yields fewer than 300,000 clones; around 84% were counted once. Approximately 1.5% of the sample is held by the ten biggest clonotypes.

The germline V gene specifies MDHEN as CDR1 and SYDVKM as CDR2. V gives up 5 bases and J gives up 0 bases, and the segment between their germline ends measures 7 bases. Reading from cysteine to phenylalanine, the CDR3 counts 14 amino acids. Only CDR3 DNA is held: 42 bases, read in frame from base 1. Input material: peripheral blood. Recombination joined TRBV28 with TRBJ1-4; the D gene is perhaps TRBD1, on 5 matching bases. This sequence originates from a human donor with COVID-19, enrolled during active disease. The donor label of this sample is uncertain. CDR3 protein: CASSDSATNEKLFF. The DNA sequence follows: TGTGCCAGCAGTGACAGCGCAACTAATGAAAAACTGTTTTTT.